Listed below are T cell receptor beta chains from one sample, sequenced in a study of high-grade serous ovarian cancer treatment subgroups. Method: immunoSEQ multiplex PCR; TCRdb's copy keeps in-frame clones and lacks some. This sample carries more than 1,500 clones, 76% of them seen once, and the ten largest clones take 5% to 6.5%. The sample taken for sequencing was tumor tissue. These receptors originate from a human donor with high-grade serous ovarian cancer. Each CDR3 is given without its conserved first and last residue.

v_call: TRBV5-4; cdr3_aa: ASSWGLAGPYNEQF
v_call: TRBV9; cdr3_aa: ASSVGSGSPVYNEQF
v_call: TRBV11-3; cdr3_aa: ASSLVGHPRETQY
v_call: TRBV6-4; cdr3_aa: ASTTAKHTQY
v_call: TRBV15; cdr3_aa: ATSPGGVAGTYEQF
v_call: TRBV14; cdr3_aa: ASSQVYGWEETQY
v_call: TRBV11-3; cdr3_aa: ASSFGGGEGYEQY
v_call: TRBV7-4; cdr3_aa: VTTGGGNQPQH
v_call: TRBV27; cdr3_aa: ASSHSRDRGCT
v_call: TRBV9; cdr3_aa: ASSVALAGGWDEQF
v_call: TRBV7-9; cdr3_aa: ASSLGQDYQPQH
v_call: TRBV4-2; cdr3_aa: ASSRRIGIDNEQF
v_call: TRBV7-9; cdr3_aa: ASSLGPGTSSGIRYEQY
v_call: TRBV28; cdr3_aa: ASRDPNQPQH
v_call: TRBV21-1; cdr3_aa: ASSAGNEQF
v_call: TRBV18; cdr3_aa: ASSFWTGTDTQY
v_call: TRBV9; cdr3_aa: ASSPSGNRGGSTDTQY
v_call: TRBV5-4; cdr3_aa: ASSPTTGSNSPLH
v_call: TRBV7-9; cdr3_aa: ASSLESGNEQF
v_call: TRBV5-6; cdr3_aa: ASSVGAINEKLF
v_call: TRBV7-2; cdr3_aa: ASSPGGAEKLF
v_call: TRBV7-2; cdr3_aa: ASSFQDTQY
v_call: TRBV7-2; cdr3_aa: ASSTQGQGEAF
v_call: TRBV14; cdr3_aa: ASSPRQGVMNTEAF
v_call: TRBV7-3; cdr3_aa: ASSLVLGEGYT
v_call: TRBV29-1; cdr3_aa: SVLTGGTHEQY
v_call: TRBV6-9; cdr3_aa: ASSPRYLRQSRANVLT
v_call: TRBV6-1; cdr3_aa: ALHPRGINTGELF
v_call: TRBV28; cdr3_aa: ASSPTGLSWETQY
v_call: TRBV5-1; cdr3_aa: ASSLAPAGEAFLHEQY
v_call: TRBV6-4; cdr3_aa: ASSDLGTSVRPDTQY
v_call: TRBV30; cdr3_aa: AWSVDGTGVYGYT
v_call: TRBV5-6; cdr3_aa: ASSLPGQTSYEQY
v_call: TRBV7-2; cdr3_aa: ASSQPQETQY
v_call: TRBV28; cdr3_aa: ASSLSAGGPAETQY
v_call: TRBV9; cdr3_aa: ASSVLGSTDTQY
v_call: TRBV7-2; cdr3_aa: ASSQGRAPDTQY
v_call: TRBV19; cdr3_aa: ASKMTSTYYEQY
v_call: TRBV6-5; cdr3_aa: ASIGGRRQF